The 24 T cell receptor beta chains presented below share a single source sample, sequenced in a study of shared clonotypes between healthy human individuals. The table came from immunoSEQ multiplex PCR; TCRdb's copy has only in-frame clones and leaves some out. Of about 510,000 clones listed, 79% are singletons. Input material: PBMCs. The receptor set was obtained from a middle-aged woman in good health. Some clones in this sample may be carry-over from other donors' samples.

This clone was counted ten times or more. V is TRBV25-1 and J is TRBJ1-4; TRBD1 agrees at 8 bases. J lost 6 bases, V lost 5 bases, and 8 bases had no gene match. This CDR3 comprises 15 residues. CDR1 and CDR2 from the germline V gene are MGHDK and SYGVNS. This CDR3 is CASSFTGTGYEKLFF. Here the CDR3 DNA reads TGTGCCAGCAGTTTTACCGGGACAGGATATGAAAAACTGTTTTTT.

The chain joins TRBV27 to TRBJ2-7, with D possibly matching TRBD2 (6 bases). The CDR3 runs 14 residues. Germline CDR1 reads MNHEY; CDR2 reads SMNVEV (reference sequence). V was cut by 5 bases and J by 4 bases, with 15 bases left in between. The CDR3: CASSPSLAAYEQYF. As DNA, the CDR3 is TGTGCCAGCAGTCCCAGCTTAGCGGCATACGAGCAGTACTTC.

This chain links TRBV4-3 with TRBJ2-3; TRBD2 aligns across 9 bases. V lost 0 bases to trimming and J lost 0 bases; unmatched junction nucleotides: 10. CDR1 and CDR2 from the germline V gene are LGHNA and YSLEER. CDR3 length: 19 amino acids. This CDR3 is CASSQEVGGRAGSTDTQYF. CDR3 in DNA: TGCGCCAGCAGCCAAGAAGTTGGCGGGAGGGCGGGGAGCACAGATACGCAGTATTTT.

This clone was observed many times. Different DNA sequences within this sample yield the same CDR3. The chain joins TRBV7-9 to TRBJ1-1; the D is unclear. CDR3 size: 12 residues. V was trimmed by 6 bases and J by 1 base, leaving 6 bases between them. CDR1 SEHNR and CDR2 FQNEAQ come from the germline V gene (reference sequence). The CDR3 DNA is TGTGCCAGCAGTTTTACGAACACTGAAGCTTTCTTT. It encodes CASSFTNTEAFF.

The V call is TRBV5-6, the J call TRBJ1-2; 7 bases are shared with TRBD1. The V gene's germline CDR1 is SGHDT and CDR2 YYEEEE. J was trimmed by 2 bases and V by 5 bases; bases with no gene match: 6. The CDR3 spans 14 residues. CDR3 bases: TGTGCCAGCAGGGACAGGTTGGGAAACTATGGCTACACCTTC. Protein: CASRDRLGNYGYTF.

The chain recombines TRBV5-5 with TRBJ1-1; no clear D gene. The CDR3 extends over 14 amino acids. Germline V gene data show CDR1 as SGHKS and CDR2 as YYEKEE (reference sequence). The V end lost 1 base, the J end lost 1 base, and 8 bases lay between the germline ends. CDR3 coding DNA: TGTGCCAGCAGCTTGTTTCCAGGGAACACTGAAGCTTTCTTT. This encodes CASSLFPGNTEAFF.

The J gene is TRBJ1-1, the V gene TRBV9; tentatively, D is TRBD1 (5 bases). The germline gives CDR1 SGDLS, CDR2 YYNGEE. This CDR3 is built from 13 residues. V was cut by 0 bases and J by 10 bases, with 13 bases left in between. CDR3 DNA: TGTGCCAGCAGCGTAGAAGGGAGTGGGGGAGCTTTCTTT. Translation: CASSVEGSGGAFF. Supplemented by reference TRBV9 and TRBJ1-1, the full variable domain reads DSGVTQTPKHLITATGQRVTLRCSPRSGDLSVYWYQQSLDQGLQFLIQYYNGEERAKGNILERFSAQQFPDLHSELNLSSLELGDSALYFCASSVEGSGGAFFGQGTRLTVV.

This clone came up once. The chain joins TRBV30 to TRBJ1-6; D remains ambiguous. Germline CDR1 GTSNPN, CDR2 SVGIG (reference sequence). Deletions cut 3 bases from V and 5 bases from J, with 11 bases between. The CDR3 is 14 residues long. CDR3 residues: CAWSTTRNNSPLHF. DNA for the CDR3: TGTGCCTGGAGCACAACACGGAATAATTCACCCCTCCACTTT.

The V gene is TRBV29-1, the J gene TRBJ2-1; weak D call: TRBD2 (5 bases). The germline V gene has CDR1 SQVTM and CDR2 ANQGSEA. The V end lost 0 bases, the J end lost 9 bases, and 12 bases lay between the germline ends. The length of the CDR3 is 13 residues. CDR3 coding DNA: TGCAGCGTTGAAGATGGAGAGGGCGCTGAGCAGTTCTTC. The encoded protein is CSVEDGEGAEQFF.

The sample holds a few counts of this clone. The CDR3 coding sequence is TGTGCCAGGACCGCAGACAATGAGCAGTTCTTC. This translates into CARTADNEQFF. The chain has TRBV6-1 and TRBJ2-1; D is ambiguous. Germline CDR1 reads MNHNS; CDR2 reads SASEGT. The V end was cut by 9 bases, the J end by 5 bases, with 8 bases between. The CDR3 runs to 11 residues.

This clone was detected only once. This chain connects TRBV19 to TRBJ2-1; 8 nucleotides match TRBD1. Germline CDR1 and CDR2: LNHDA and SQIVND (reference sequence). The trim removed 6 bases at V and 2 bases at J, leaving 6 bases unmatched. This CDR3 comprises 15 residues. This CDR3 reads CASRPQGATYNEQFF. CDR3 sequence (DNA): TGTGCCAGTAGACCGCAGGGGGCAACCTACAATGAGCAGTTCTTC.

This chain joins TRBV5-6 and TRBJ2-1, with 8 bases fitting TRBD1. With V trimmed by 3 bases and J by 0 bases, 5 bases remained unmatched. The CDR3 extends over 16 amino acids. The germline CDR1 and CDR2 sequences are SGHDT and YYEEEE. CDR3 protein: CASSSPGGYSYNEQFF. The CDR3 DNA sequence: TGTGCCAGCAGCTCGCCAGGGGGCTACTCCTACAATGAGCAGTTCTTC.

The chain uses TRBV5-1 and TRBJ2-1; 14 bases are shared with TRBD2. The CDR3 has 15 residues. V was clipped by 4 bases and J by 6 bases; unmatched bases: 3. Looked up from germline, CDR1 is SGHRS and CDR2 is YFSETQ. The CDR3 bases are TGCGCCAGCAGCAAGGGACTAGCGGGAGTCAATGAGCAGTTCTTC. This sequence encodes CASSKGLAGVNEQFF.

This rearrangement joins TRBV27 to TRBJ2-5; D unclear. Between the trimmed V and J ends, which lost 5 bases and 2 bases, there was a span of 9 bases. The CDR3 consists of 13 residues. Germline V gene data show CDR1 as MNHEY and CDR2 as SMNVEV (reference sequence). The CDR3 loop reads CASSLRQQETQYF. The CDR3 coding sequence is TGTGCCAGCAGTCTACGTCAACAAGAGACCCAGTACTTC.

The rearrangement links TRBV7-9 to TRBJ2-5; TRBD1 aligns across 8 bases. TRBJ2-7 explains the end of the DNA better; the J call may be wrong. Germline V gene data show CDR1 as SEHNR and CDR2 as FQNEAQ (reference sequence). The CDR3 is 15 residues long. The CDR3: CASSLATGGSYEQYF. CDR3 bases: TGTGCCAGCAGCTTAGCAACAGGGGGCTCCTACGAGCAGTACTTC.

This chain links TRBV5-4 with TRBJ2-7, with 14 bases aligning to TRBD2. Germline V gene data show CDR1 as SGHNT and CDR2 as YYREEE (reference sequence). This CDR3 comprises 16 residues. V shed 3 bases, J shed 3 bases, and the junction held 5 bases outside the gene matches. CDR3 in DNA: TGTGCCAGCAGCTCAGGGACTAGCGGGAGTATCTACGAGCAGTACTTC. Amino acid sequence: CASSSGTSGSIYEQYF.

This chain joins TRBV15 and TRBJ2-6, with D perhaps TRBD1 (5 bases). The CDR3 spans 15 residues. V gave up 3 bases and J gave up 2 bases, with 8 bases separating them. CDR1 LNHNV and CDR2 YYDKDF come from the germline V gene (reference sequence). The CDR3 region has the DNA TGTGCCACCAGCAGGGACAACCCTGGGGCCAACGTCCTGACTTTC. This encodes CATSRDNPGANVLTF.

This clone was counted a single time. Given a far larger clone just one base away, this is likely a sequencing read error. The chain links TRBV25-1 to TRBJ1-2, with TRBD1 as a possible D gene (6 bases). Per germline, CDR1 MGHDK and CDR2 SYGVNS. V lost 2 bases to trimming and J lost 4 bases, with 20 bases between them. The CDR3 runs 17 residues. CDR3 coding DNA: TGTGCCAGCAGTGAAGAGCCAGGGGCCGGTTCTGGCTATGGCTACACCTTC. Protein: CASSEEPGAGSGYGYTF.

This clone was recorded a few times. This chain uses TRBV5-1 with TRBJ2-7; weak D call: TRBD1 (6 bases). CDR3 length: 15 residues. Trimming stripped 5 bases from V and 0 bases from J, with 15 bases between. The V gene's germline CDR1 is SGHRS and CDR2 YFSETQ. In DNA form, the CDR3 reads TGCGCCAGCAGGCCACAGGGTTCATCCTCCTACGAGCAGTACTTC. Residues: CASRPQGSSSYEQYF.

This chain joins TRBV7-2 and TRBJ2-3; TRBD2 matches at 9 bases. CDR1 is SGHTA, CDR2 FQGNSA, per germline. With 5 bases clipped from V and 2 bases from J, the junction kept 11 bases outside the gene matches. The CDR3 is 17 residues long. The CDR3 bases are TGTGCCAGCAGCCCCGGACTAGCGAAACACCCCACAGATACGCAGTATTTT. Amino acids: CASSPGLAKHPTDTQYF.

This chain uses TRBV6-6 with TRBJ1-3, with TRBD1 matching over 10 bases. The CDR3 totals 16 residues. CDR1 is MNHNY and CDR2 is SVGAGI in the germline V gene (reference sequence). Trimming removed 7 bases from V and 0 bases from J; junction bases left unmatched: 6. DNA for the CDR3: TGTGCCAGCATTAGAGGACAGGGGGGCTCTGGAAACACCATATATTTT. It is translated as CASIRGQGGSGNTIYF.

This clone came up many times. V usage is TRBV5-1 and J usage is TRBJ2-3; 13 nucleotides match TRBD2. The germline CDR1 and CDR2 sequences are SGHRS and YFSETQ. V shed 4 bases and J 6 bases; nucleotides not matched to a gene: 8. The CDR3 is 16 residues long. For the CDR3, the DNA is TGCGCCAGCAGCCGGACTAGCGGGAGTTCTGGTGATACGCAGTATTTT. The encoded protein is CASSRTSGSSGDTQYF.

This clone was seen once. The chain is built from TRBV18 and TRBJ2-5, with no clear D. CDR1 is KGHSH and CDR2 is LQKENI in the germline V gene. The CDR3 runs to 11 residues. Trimming pared 5 bases from V and 6 bases from J, leaving 7 bases between. The CDR3 loop reads CASSEDKTQYF. DNA for the CDR3: TGTGCCAGCTCAGAAGACAAGACCCAGTACTTC.

This clone was seen a few times. This sequence joins TRBV19 and TRBJ2-7; maybe TRBD2 (5 bases). Germline V lookup: CDR1 LNHDA, CDR2 SQIVND (reference sequence). The length of the CDR3 is 14 residues. The germline V and J ends were trimmed by 5 bases and 0 bases, with 11 bases remaining between them. CDR3 amino acids: CASSPGLLSYEQYF. CDR3 DNA sequence: TGTGCCAGTAGTCCCGGACTCCTCTCCTACGAGCAGTACTTC.